Sequencing of this T cell receptor (beta chain) was carried out in a study of blood T cell repertoires in COVID-19. Study overall: Nucleic acid was either cDNA or gDNA, and it came from T cells, B-cell-depleted T cells, or PBMCs.

The data were produced by immunoSEQ multiplex PCR, yet TCRdb's version contains in-frame clones alone and is incomplete. The sample yields about 190,000 clones, 84% seen once. Resolution of symptoms, clearance, or two negative PCRs was present in recovered Cohort 3 donors. The CDR3 is made up of 16 amino acids. Trimming cost V 0 bases and J 0 bases, with 9 bases left between them. Germline V gene sequence: CDR1 SNHLY, CDR2 FYNNEI. V and J are TRBV2 and TRBJ1-3; D uncertain. The sequencing sample was made of PBMCs or T cells enriched from blood (not recorded which). The receptor was derived from a woman aged 30 to 39 who had recovered from COVID-19. The CDR3 DNA reads TGTGCCAGCAGTGAAGCGCTTTGGGCCTCTGGAAACACCATATATTTT. It specifies CASSEALWASGNTIYF. Looking up the rest from reference TRBV2 and TRBJ1-3 gives the full variable domain: EPEVTQTPSHQVTQMGQEVILRCVPISNHLYFYWYRQILGQKVEFLVSFYNNEISEKSEIFDDQFSVERPDGSNFTLKIRSTKLEDSAMYFCASSEALWASGNTIYFGEGSWLTVV.